This TCR beta chain emerged from a study of OX40 agonist ivuxolimab in advanced cancers. Study conclusions and caveats: Expanded clones tended on average to be more numerous among CD8+ T cells than CD4+.

As to this clone: Its antigen is still unknown.

The CDR3 consists of 15 residues. Germline V lookup: CDR1 SGHAT, CDR2 FQDESV (reference sequence). V was pared by 0 bases and J by 5 bases, with 5 bases of the junction left unmatched. Only in-frame clones appear in the TCRdb table, and some are missing; sequencing was by immunoSEQ multiplex PCR. In the table there are around 62,000 clones, approximately 91% of which are singletons. Blood specimens came from baseline, cycle 4 day 1, and cycle 7 day 1. The chain links TRBV11-1 to TRBJ2-5, with 8 bases aligning to TRBD2. The specimen was CD4+ or CD8+ T cells sorted from blood, collected in a trial of the OX40 agonist ivuxolimab. This sequence originates from an adult with an advanced solid tumor such as melanoma, head and neck, liver or kidney cancer. The CDR3 region is CASSLAASGFETQYF. The CDR3 nucleotides read TGTGCCAGCAGCTTAGCGGCTAGCGGGTTTGAGACCCAGTACTTC.